What follows are 22 T cell receptor beta chains derived from one specimen sequenced in a study of T cell responses to AZD1222 COVID-19 vaccine (dated by TCRdb to 2020 to 2023). Library preparation was by the immunoSEQ multiplex PCR assay. TCRdb mirrors the immuneACCESS table, restricted to in-frame sequences. Some clones are absent from its copies; in checked studies, under half trace to an unresolved V gene, and the reason for the others is unknown. Across this sample there are approximately 120,000 clones, with more than 75% seen only once. The ten largest clones capture 9.5% to 15% of the sample. The meaning of the sample's time point label: baseline before first vaccination. Sample: peripheral blood, taken on day 0 of AZD1222 vaccination. The origin of the receptors is an adult in good health.

V is TRBV27 and J is TRBJ2-7; perhaps TRBD2 as D (5 bases). V gave up 0 bases and J gave up 3 bases, with 6 bases separating them. Germline V gene data show CDR1 as MNHEY and CDR2 as SMNVEV (reference sequence). The CDR3 runs to 13 residues. The CDR3 is CASSLSGVYEQYF. CDR3 coding DNA: TGTGCCAGCAGTTTATCCGGGGTCTACGAGCAGTACTTC.

This chain links TRBV29-1 with TRBJ2-1, with TRBD2 matching over 13 bases. Germline CDR1 reads SQVTM; CDR2 reads ANQGSEA. The CDR3 is 15 residues long. V was pared by 7 bases and J by 2 bases, with 5 bases of the junction left unmatched. This CDR3 reads CSGTSGRNPYNEQFF. Here the CDR3 DNA reads TGCAGCGGGACTAGCGGGAGAAACCCCTACAATGAGCAGTTCTTC.

This clone turned up a few times. CDR3 in amino acids: CASSQSTSGGYEQYF. Written as DNA, the CDR3 is TGTGCCAGCAGCCAATCGACTAGCGGTGGATACGAGCAGTACTTC. The chain carries TRBV16 and TRBJ2-7; 9 bases fit TRBD2. V was clipped by 0 bases and J by 4 bases; unmatched bases: 4. The CDR3 has 15 amino acids. The V gene's germline CDR1 is KGHSY and CDR2 FQNENV.

The J gene is TRBJ2-5, the V gene TRBV5-6, with a possible D match to TRBD2 (5 bases). The germline gives CDR1 SGHDT, CDR2 YYEEEE. The CDR3 runs to 15 residues. Trimming took off 0 bases at V and 4 bases at J, with 13 bases between the two ends. This chain's CDR3 is CASSLESGVRETQYF. Written as DNA, the CDR3 is TGTGCCAGCAGCTTGGAATCCGGGGTTAGAGAGACCCAGTACTTC.

The genes are TRBV19 and TRBJ2-6; 10 bases align to TRBD2. Germline loops: CDR1 LNHDA, CDR2 SQIVND (reference sequence). The CDR3 length is 21 residues. Trimming removed 0 bases from V and 3 bases from J; junction bases left unmatched: 14. CDR3 in DNA: TGTGCCAGTAGTATAGATGTCCTAGCGGGAGTAAAGTCCCTTGGGGCCAACGTCCTGACTTTC. The encoded protein is CASSIDVLAGVKSLGANVLTF.

The chain carries TRBV9 and TRBJ2-2, with 7 bases fitting TRBD1. The germline V gene has CDR1 SGDLS and CDR2 YYNGEE. Unmatched junction bases numbered 10, after V lost 4 bases and J lost 7 bases. This CDR3 region has 15 residues. CDR3 coding DNA: TGTGCCAGCAGCACCCTACAGACAGGGAACGGGGAGCTGTTTTTT. Residues: CASSTLQTGNGELFF.

The gene calls are TRBV27 and TRBJ2-2, with D unclear. Germline assignment: CDR1 MNHEY and CDR2 SMNVEV (reference sequence). The V end lost 7 bases, the J end lost 7 bases, and 10 bases lay between the germline ends. The CDR3 contains 12 residues. DNA for the CDR3: TGTGCCAGCAAACTTTCGATCGGGGAGCTGTTTTTT. Amino acid sequence: CASKLSIGELFF.

This sequence joins TRBV28 and TRBJ2-5, with a possible D match to TRBD2 (6 bases). CDR1 is MDHEN and CDR2 is SYDVKM in the germline V gene. V gave up 1 base and J gave up 4 bases, with 7 bases separating them. This CDR3 region has 13 residues. The chain's CDR3 is CASSLSGVETQYF. CDR3 sequence (DNA): TGTGCCAGCAGTTTATCGGGAGTAGAGACCCAGTACTTC. Full variable domain (rest looked up from reference TRBV28 and TRBJ2-5): DVKVTQSSRYLVKRTGEKVFLECVQDMDHENMFWYRQDPGLGLRLIYFSYDVKMKEKGDIPEGYSVSREKKERFSLILESASTNQTSMYLCASSLSGVETQYFGPGTRLLVL.

The chain links TRBV19 to TRBJ2-1; 9 positions agree with TRBD1. The germline V gene encodes CDR1 LNHDA and CDR2 SQIVND (reference sequence). V dropped 2 bases and J dropped 9; count of bases not matched to a gene: 5. The CDR3 consists of 14 residues. In DNA form, the CDR3 reads TGTGCCAGTAGTATACCCTACAGGGGGCTTGAGCAGTTCTTC. Encoded protein: CASSIPYRGLEQFF.

The V gene is TRBV5-1, the J gene TRBJ2-3; TRBD2 agrees at 8 bases. CDR3 size: 17 residues. J was trimmed by 1 base and V by 6 bases; bases with no gene match: 13. CDR1 is SGHRS, CDR2 YFSETQ, per germline. The CDR3 DNA is TGCGCCAGCAAGAGCCGCTTAGTACTAGCGGGCACAGATACGCAGTATTTT. Translated, it gives CASKSRLVLAGTDTQYF.

This chain uses TRBV6-2 or TRBV6-3 with TRBJ1-2, with D uncertain. This CDR3 has 13 residues. With 6 bases removed from V and 7 bases from J, the gap between germline ends came to 15 bases. CDR1 and CDR2 from the germline V gene are MNHEY and SVGEGT. Here the CDR3 DNA reads TGTGCCAGCAGCCCTCAGGAGGGTAGTGGCTACACCTTC. Its protein product is CASSPQEGSGYTF.

The chain combines TRBV5-8 with TRBJ1-3; D is perhaps TRBD1 (6 bases). The CDR3 is 16 residues long. V was pared by 3 bases and J by 4 bases, with 17 bases between. The germline gives CDR1 SGHTS, CDR2 YDEGEE. The CDR3 here is CASSSRTASTGNTIYF. The CDR3 DNA is TGTGCCAGCAGCTCCAGGACAGCCTCAACAGGAAACACCATATATTTT.

The chain employs TRBV30 and TRBJ2-1; a possible D gene is TRBD2 (7 bases). Trimming stripped 7 bases from V and 0 bases from J, with 16 bases between. Per germline, CDR1 GTSNPN and CDR2 SVGIG (reference sequence). The CDR3 has 15 residues. DNA for the CDR3: TGTGCCTCAAAGGGGGGGTTAAGCTCCTACAATGAGCAGTTCTTC. This encodes CASKGGLSSYNEQFF.

The chain joins TRBV28 to TRBJ1-5, with 8 bases matching TRBD1. V gave up 6 bases and J gave up 4 bases; unmatched junction bases: 8. Germline V CDR1 and CDR2: MDHEN, SYDVKM. This CDR3 is 15 amino acids long. The CDR3 spells CASSPEQGENQPQHF. CDR3 nucleotides: TGTGCCAGCAGCCCTGAACAGGGGGAGAATCAGCCCCAGCATTTT.

A note on this clone: Its ends do not fully match the called genes, so a read error is possible. The chain uses TRBV27 and TRBJ1-6, with TRBD1 matching 10 bases. CDR3 length: 15 amino acids. Germline V gene lookup returns CDR1 MNHEY and CDR2 SMNVEV (reference sequence). CDR3 in amino acids: CASSLSGTGVSPLHF. CDR3 DNA: TGTGCCAGCAGTCTATCCGGGACAGGGGTGTCACCCCTCCACTTT.

The chain carries TRBV5-4 and TRBJ1-1, with D unclear. The CDR3 sequence is 13 residues long. Germline V gene data show CDR1 as SGHNT and CDR2 as YYREEE (reference sequence). V was cut by 3 bases and J by 0 bases, with 6 bases left in between. In DNA form, the CDR3 reads TGTGCCAGCAGCTCCCAGATGAACACTGAAGCTTTCTTT. It yields the protein CASSSQMNTEAFF.

The gene calls are TRBV9 and TRBJ2-7; 7 nucleotides align to TRBD1. Looked up from germline, CDR1 is SGDLS and CDR2 is YYNGEE. The CDR3 loop spans 13 amino acids. J gave up 5 bases and V 3 bases, and 5 bases lay outside the gene matches. The CDR3 nucleotides read TGTGCCAGCAGCGCCGGGACAGCTGACGAGCAGTACTTC. Translating gives CASSAGTADEQYF. The complete variable domain, with remaining parts taken from reference TRBV9 and TRBJ2-7, reads DSGVTQTPKHLITATGQRVTLRCSPRSGDLSVYWYQQSLDQGLQFLIQYYNGEERAKGNILERFSAQQFPDLHSELNLSSLELGDSALYFCASSAGTADEQYFGPGTRLTVT.

The CDR3 sequence is CASSLEELTEAFF. CDR3 coding DNA: TGTGCCAGCAGCTTGGAAGAATTGACTGAAGCTTTCTTT. The chain recombines TRBV5-4 with TRBJ1-1, with no clear D. The CDR3 has 13 residues. Germline CDR1 SGHNT, CDR2 YYREEE (reference sequence). With 0 bases removed from V and 5 bases from J, the gap between germline ends came to 8 bases.

The V gene is TRBV6-6, the J gene TRBJ1-1; D unresolved. The CDR3 has 12 amino acids. The V gene lost 8 bases and the J gene lost 8 bases, with 15 bases spanning the gap. Germline assignment: CDR1 MNHNY and CDR2 SVGAGI (reference sequence). CDR3 coding DNA: TGTGCCAGCCGTCACCCGGTCGGGGAAGCTTTCTTT. The encoded protein is CASRHPVGEAFF.

This clone turned up a few times. J is TRBJ1-4 and V is TRBV15, with a weak D call TRBD1 (5 bases). Trimming removed 0 bases from V and 3 bases from J, with 11 bases in between. Looked up from germline, CDR1 is LNHNV and CDR2 is YYDKDF (reference sequence). There are 16 residues in the CDR3. CDR3 nucleotides: TGTGCCACCAGCAGAGATGGGCAGGGCTCTAATGAAAAACTGTTTTTT. This encodes CATSRDGQGSNEKLFF.

V usage is TRBV11-3 and J usage is TRBJ2-1, with unresolved D. The germline V gene encodes CDR1 SGHNT and CDR2 YENEEA. The CDR3 is made up of 17 amino acids. Trimming removed 4 bases at V and 3 bases at J, with 19 bases between. CDR3 protein: CASSSDPRFANYNEQFF. The CDR3 region has the DNA TGTGCCAGCAGCTCCGACCCCAGATTTGCCAACTACAATGAGCAGTTCTTC.

This clone came up once. CDR3 region: CASSVDPNTEAFF. In DNA, the CDR3 is TGTGCCAGCAGCGTGGACCCGAACACTGAAGCTTTCTTT. The V gene is TRBV6-5, the J gene TRBJ1-1; D remains unclear. Trimming took off 6 bases at V and 1 base at J, with 9 bases between the two ends. The CDR3 loop spans 13 amino acids. The V gene's germline CDR1 is MNHEY and CDR2 SVGAGI.